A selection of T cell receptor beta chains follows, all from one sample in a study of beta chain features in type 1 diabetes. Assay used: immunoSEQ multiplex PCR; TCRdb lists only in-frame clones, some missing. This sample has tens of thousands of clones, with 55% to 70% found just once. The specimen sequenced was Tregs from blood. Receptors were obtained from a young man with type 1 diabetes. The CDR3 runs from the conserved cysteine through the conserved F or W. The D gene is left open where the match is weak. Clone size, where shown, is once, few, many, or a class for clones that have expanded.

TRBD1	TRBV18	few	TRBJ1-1	CASSPAGRGPGEAFF	TGTGCCAGCTCACCTGCCGGCAGGGGGCCGGGTGAAGCTTTCTTT
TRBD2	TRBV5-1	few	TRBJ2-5	CASSLGAGDQETQYF	TGCGCCAGCAGCTTAGGAGCGGGGGACCAAGAGACCCAGTACTTC
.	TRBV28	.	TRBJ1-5	CASSSLTGGDQPQHF	TGTGCCAGCAGTTCTTTAACCGGGGGGGACCAGCCCCAGCATTTT
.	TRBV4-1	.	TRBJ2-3	CASSQGLSTQYF	TGCGCCAGCAGCCAAGGGCTTTCTACGCAGTATTTT
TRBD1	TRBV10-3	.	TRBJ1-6	CAISERQGNSPLHF	TGTGCCATCAGTGAACGACAGGGAAATTCACCCCTCCACTTT
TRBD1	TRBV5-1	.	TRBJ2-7	CASSSQRGRLPYEQYF	TGCGCCAGCAGCTCACAGAGGGGGCGCCTTCCCTACGAGCAGTACTTC
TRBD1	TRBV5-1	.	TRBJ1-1	CASSTTGTGGIRLNTEAFF	TGCGCCAGCAGCACAACCGGGACAGGGGGGATTCGTTTGAACACTGAAGCTTTCTTT
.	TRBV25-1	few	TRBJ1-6	CASEQGRHNSPLHF	TGTGCCAGTGAACAGGGAAGGCATAATTCACCCCTCCACTTT
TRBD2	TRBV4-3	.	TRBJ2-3	CASSQNSGGADTQYF	TGCGCCAGCAGCCAGAATAGCGGGGGCGCAGATACGCAGTATTTT
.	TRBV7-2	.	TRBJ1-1	CASSLTPRTEAFF	TGTGCCAGCAGCTTAACCCCTCGGACTGAAGCTTTCTTT
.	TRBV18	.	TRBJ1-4	CASSPSTATNEKLFF	TGTGCCAGCTCACCATCGACAGCAACTAATGAAAAACTGTTTTTT
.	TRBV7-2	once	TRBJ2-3	CASSLFGMEDTQYF	TGTGCCAGCAGCTTATTCGGGATGGAAGATACGCAGTATTTT
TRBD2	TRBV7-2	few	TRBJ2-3	CASSFSGLAGGRDTQYF	TGTGCCAGCAGCTTTTCGGGACTAGCGGGAGGACGAGATACGCAGTATTTT
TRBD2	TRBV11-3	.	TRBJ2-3	CASSLDRGTRGNTQYF	TGTGCCAGCAGCTTAGATCGCGGGACTAGGGGAAATACGCAGTATTTT
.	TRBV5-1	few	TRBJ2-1	CASSLEAGSYNEQFF	TGCGCCAGCAGCTTGGAGGCGGGGTCCTACAATGAGCAGTTCTTC
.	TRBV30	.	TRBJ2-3	CAWTLGGGTDTQYF	TGTGCCTGGACCCTTGGCGGAGGCACAGATACGCAGTATTTT
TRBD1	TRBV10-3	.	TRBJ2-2	CATLTGTANTGELFF	TGTGCCACCCTGACCGGGACAGCGAACACCGGGGAGCTGTTTTTT
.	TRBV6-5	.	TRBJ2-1	CASSPRARGEQFF	TGTGCCAGCAGTCCCAGGGCCCGTGGGGAGCAGTTCTTC
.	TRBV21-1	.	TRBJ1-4	CASSRDGRGAFVEKLFF	TGTGCCAGCAGCCGGGATGGGAGGGGAGCCTTTGTAGAAAAACTGTTTTTT
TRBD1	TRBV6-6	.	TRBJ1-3	CASSYIGGATIYF	TGTGCCAGCAGTTACATAGGGGGCGCAACCATATATTTT
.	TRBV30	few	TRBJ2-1	CAFGGSYNEQFF	TGTGCCTTTGGAGGTTCATACAATGAGCAGTTCTTC
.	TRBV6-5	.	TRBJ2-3	CASRSGGAHTDTQYF	TGTGCCAGTCGTTCAGGAGGGGCCCACACAGATACGCAGTATTTT
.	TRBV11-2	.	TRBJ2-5	CASSPSNRGGGETQYF	TGTGCCAGCAGCCCCTCAAACAGGGGGGGTGGAGAGACCCAGTACTTC
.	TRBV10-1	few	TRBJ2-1	CASSGTALRNEQFF	TGCGCCAGCAGTGGAACAGCCCTTCGCAATGAGCAGTTCTTC
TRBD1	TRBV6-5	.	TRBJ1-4	CASSYGDRGREKLFF	TGTGCCAGCAGTTACGGGGACAGGGGACGTGAAAAACTGTTTTTT
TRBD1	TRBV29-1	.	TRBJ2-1	CSVVGTGGDEQFF	TGCAGCGTTGTAGGGACAGGGGGCGATGAGCAGTTCTTC
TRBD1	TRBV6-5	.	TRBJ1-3	CASSSTGEGNTIYF	TGTGCCAGCAGTTCAACAGGGGAAGGAAACACCATATATTTT
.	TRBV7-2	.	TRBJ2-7	CASSFGFGQGSSYEQYF	TGTGCCAGCAGCTTTGGATTTGGTCAGGGGAGCTCCTACGAGCAGTACTTC
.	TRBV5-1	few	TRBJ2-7	CASSLMTPPYEQYF	TGCGCCAGCAGCTTAATGACACCACCCTACGAGCAGTACTTC
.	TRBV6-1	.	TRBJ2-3	CASSDSVPGVSTDTQYF	TGTGCCAGCAGTGACAGCGTCCCTGGCGTAAGCACAGATACGCAGTATTTT
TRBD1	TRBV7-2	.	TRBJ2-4	CASSTRGTGENIQYF	TGTGCCAGCAGCACAAGAGGGACAGGGGAAAACATTCAGTACTTC
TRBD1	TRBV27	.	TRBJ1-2	CASSFRGPGYTF	TGTGCCAGCAGTTTCAGGGGGCCTGGCTACACCTTC
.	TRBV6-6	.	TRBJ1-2	CASSYSSGRKDGYTF	TGTGCCAGCAGTTACTCATCGGGTCGTAAAGATGGCTACACCTTC
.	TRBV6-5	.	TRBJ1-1	CASSSHRLNTEAFF	TGTGCCAGCAGCTCCCACAGGTTGAACACTGAAGCTTTCTTT
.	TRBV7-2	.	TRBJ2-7	CASSLDSGEGVEQYF	TGTGCCAGCAGCTTAGACAGCGGGGAGGGGGTCGAGCAGTACTTC
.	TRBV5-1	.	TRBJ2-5	CASSLAAAQETQYF	TGCGCCAGCAGCTTGGCAGCGGCTCAAGAGACCCAGTACTTC
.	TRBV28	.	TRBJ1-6	CASRGVREFTLHF	TGTGCCAGCAGGGGAGTGAGGGAATTCACCCTCCACTTT
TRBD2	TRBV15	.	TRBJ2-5	CATSRAGGRAQETQYF	TGTGCCACCAGCAGAGCCGGTGGGAGGGCACAAGAGACCCAGTACTTC
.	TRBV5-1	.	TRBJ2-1	CASSSQGVTGNEQFF	TGCGCCAGCAGCTCACAGGGAGTCACCGGAAATGAGCAGTTCTTC
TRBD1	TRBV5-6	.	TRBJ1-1	CASNTLGTGGLNTEAFF	TGTGCCAGTAATACCCTGGGGACAGGAGGCTTGAACACTGAAGCTTTCTTT
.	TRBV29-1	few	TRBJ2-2	CSARTQGGTGELFF	TGCAGCGCTCGGACACAGGGAGGGACCGGGGAGCTGTTTTTT
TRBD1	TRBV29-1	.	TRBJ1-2	CSVDFDRGGGYTF	TGCAGCGTTGATTTCGACAGGGGAGGAGGCTACACCTTC
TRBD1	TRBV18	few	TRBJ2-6	CASSPNLGPGTGRSGANVLTF	TGTGCCAGCTCACCCAACCTGGGACCCGGGACAGGGCGATCCGGGGCCAACGTCCTGACTTTC
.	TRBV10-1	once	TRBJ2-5	CATSEGETQYF	TGCGCCACCTCAGAGGGCGAGACCCAGTACTTC
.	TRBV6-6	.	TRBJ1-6	CASSLVNSPLHF	TGTGCCAGCAGTTTAGTTAATTCACCCCTCCACTTT
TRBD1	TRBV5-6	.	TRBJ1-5	CASSFRGGANNQPQHF	TGTGCCAGCAGCTTCCGAGGGGGCGCGAACAATCAGCCCCAGCATTTT
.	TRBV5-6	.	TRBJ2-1	CASSPRQWVRGEQFF	TGTGCCAGCAGCCCTAGACAATGGGTCCGGGGTGAGCAGTTCTTC
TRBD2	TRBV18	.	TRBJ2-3	CASSPPLAGGTDTQYF	TGTGCCAGCTCACCACCGCTAGCGGGAGGCACAGATACGCAGTATTTT
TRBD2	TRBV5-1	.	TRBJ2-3	CASKVGAGDPQSTQYF	TGCGCCAGCAAAGTTGGAGCGGGGGACCCCCAGAGTACGCAGTATTTT
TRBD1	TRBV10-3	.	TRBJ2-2	CAIRDRGTNTGELFF	TGTGCCATCAGAGACAGGGGAACGAACACCGGGGAGCTGTTTTTT
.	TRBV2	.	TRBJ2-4	CASSVSPHFLDIQYF	TGTGCCAGCAGTGTCTCTCCTCACTTCCTGGACATTCAGTACTTC
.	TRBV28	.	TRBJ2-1	CASEEYPNEQFF	TGTGCCAGCGAGGAATACCCGAATGAGCAGTTCTTC
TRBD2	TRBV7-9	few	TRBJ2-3	CASSLDLAGGDTQYF	TGTGCCAGCAGCTTAGACCTAGCGGGGGGAGATACGCAGTATTTT
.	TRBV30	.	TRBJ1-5	CAWRGGAGQPQHF	TGTGCCTGGAGAGGGGGGGCTGGTCAGCCCCAGCATTTT
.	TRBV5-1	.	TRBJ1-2	CASSYLSRGGSYGYTF	TGCGCCAGCAGCTATCTGAGCAGGGGCGGAAGCTATGGCTACACCTTC
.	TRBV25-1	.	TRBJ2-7	CASSGTTVYEQYF	TGTGCCAGCAGTGGTACGACAGTCTACGAGCAGTACTTC
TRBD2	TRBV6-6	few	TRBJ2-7	CASSSGGSSYEQYF	TGTGCCAGCAGTTCCGGCGGGAGCTCCTACGAGCAGTACTTC
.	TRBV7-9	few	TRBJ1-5	CASSFGPDRDQPQHF	TGTGCCAGCAGCTTCGGCCCGGACAGAGATCAGCCCCAGCATTTT
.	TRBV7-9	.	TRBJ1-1	CASRRQVLNTEAFF	TGTGCCAGCAGGCGACAGGTTTTAAACACTGAAGCTTTCTTT
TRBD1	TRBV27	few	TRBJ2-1	CASSYPAGTGRHEQFF	TGTGCCAGCAGCTACCCTGCCGGGACAGGGAGACATGAGCAGTTCTTC